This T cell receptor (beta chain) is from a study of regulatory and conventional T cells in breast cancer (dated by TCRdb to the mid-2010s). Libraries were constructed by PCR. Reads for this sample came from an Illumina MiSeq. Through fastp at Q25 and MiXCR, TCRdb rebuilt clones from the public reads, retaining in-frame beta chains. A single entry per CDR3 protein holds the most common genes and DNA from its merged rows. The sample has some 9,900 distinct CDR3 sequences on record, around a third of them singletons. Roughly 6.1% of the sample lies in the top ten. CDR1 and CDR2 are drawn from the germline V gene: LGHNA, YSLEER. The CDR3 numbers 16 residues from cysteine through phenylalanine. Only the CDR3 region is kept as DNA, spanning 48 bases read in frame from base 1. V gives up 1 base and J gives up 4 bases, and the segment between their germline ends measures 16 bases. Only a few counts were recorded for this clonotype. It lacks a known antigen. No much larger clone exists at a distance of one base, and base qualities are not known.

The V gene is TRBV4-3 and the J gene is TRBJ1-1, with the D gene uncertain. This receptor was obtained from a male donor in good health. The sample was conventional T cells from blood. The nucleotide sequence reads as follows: TGCGCCAGCAGCCAAGCTACCTCCAGGACCATCACTGAAGCTTTCTTT. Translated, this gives CASSQATSRTITEAFF.